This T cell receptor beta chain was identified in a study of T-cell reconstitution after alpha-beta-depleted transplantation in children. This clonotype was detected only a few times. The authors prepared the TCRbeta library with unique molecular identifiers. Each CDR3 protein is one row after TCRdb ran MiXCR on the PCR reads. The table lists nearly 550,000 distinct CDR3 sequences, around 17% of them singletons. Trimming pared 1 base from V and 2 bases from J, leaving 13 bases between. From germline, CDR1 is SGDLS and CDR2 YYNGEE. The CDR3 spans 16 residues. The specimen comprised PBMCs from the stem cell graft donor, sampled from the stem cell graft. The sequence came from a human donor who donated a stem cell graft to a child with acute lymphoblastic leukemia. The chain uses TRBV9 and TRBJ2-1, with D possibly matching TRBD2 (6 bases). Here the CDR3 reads CASSVTAGSTYNEQFF. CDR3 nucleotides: TGTGCCAGCAGCGTAACAGCCGGGAGTACCTACAATGAGCAGTTCTTC.